One sample yielded the 18 T cell receptor beta chains listed below, sequenced in a study of blood T cell repertoires in COVID-19. Clones were sequenced by immunoSEQ multiplex PCR, and TCRdb holds only the in-frame ones, with some missing. The table records roughly 260,000 clones, around nine tenths of them present only once. Sequenced sample: peripheral blood. Receptor source: a man aged 35 to 55 who had recovered from COVID-19.

The J gene is TRBJ2-3, the V gene TRBV2; 10 bases align to TRBD2. CDR1 SNHLY and CDR2 FYNNEI come from the germline V gene. The CDR3 is made up of 17 amino acids. V shed 7 bases and J 1 base; nucleotides not matched to a gene: 11. The CDR3 DNA reads TGTGCCAGCATCAGGATAGCGGGAGGTGGCGGCACAGATACGCAGTATTTT. Translated, it gives CASIRIAGGGGTDTQYF.

The chain is built from TRBV4-2 and TRBJ1-3, with TRBD1 matching 8 bases. Germline V gives CDR1 LGHNA, CDR2 YNFKEQ. The V and J ends lost 1 base and 4 bases, in that order; junction bases with no gene match: 6. The CDR3 is made up of 16 amino acids. The CDR3, as DNA: TGTGCCAGCAGCCAAGCCTTCCGGGACAGGGGAAACACCATATATTTT. The encoded protein is CASSQAFRDRGNTIYF.

The chain employs TRBV18 and TRBJ2-1; D unresolved. CDR3 length: 17 residues. V gave up 1 base and J gave up 3 bases, with 16 bases separating them. CDR1 and CDR2 from the germline V gene are KGHSH and LQKENI. This chain's CDR3 is CASSPLFQQINYNEQFF. The CDR3 region has the DNA TGTGCCAGCTCACCACTATTCCAACAGATCAACTACAATGAGCAGTTCTTC. The entire variable domain, with the rest obtained from reference TRBV18 and TRBJ2-1, is as follows: NAGVMQNPRHLVRRRGQEARLRCSPMKGHSHVYWYRQLPEEGLKFMVYLQKENIIDESGMPKERFSAEFPKEGPSILRIQQVVRGDSAAYFCASSPLFQQINYNEQFFGPGTRLTVL.

There are a few counts of this clone. The chain combines TRBV5-1 with TRBJ1-1, with D possibly being TRBD1 (6 bases). V lost 4 bases and J lost 1, with 11 bases in between. CDR1 is SGHRS, CDR2 YFSETQ, per germline. CDR3 size: 14 residues. CDR3 in amino acids: CASSMRQANTEAFF. The CDR3 DNA reads as TGCGCCAGCAGCATGAGACAGGCGAACACTGAAGCTTTCTTT.

This chain connects TRBV10-2 to TRBJ2-7; D is uncertain. The germline CDR1 and CDR2 sequences are WSHSY and SAAADI. The CDR3 covers 13 residues. V dropped 3 bases and J dropped 2 bases, with 8 bases sitting between them. The CDR3 protein is CASSDPSPYEQYF. The CDR3 bases are TGCGCCAGCAGTGACCCATCCCCCTACGAGCAGTACTTC.

This clone was picked up one time. The chain couples TRBV21-1 to TRBJ2-7; the D segment call TRBD2 is taken from the table without a DNA check. TRBV21-1 is classified as a pseudogene. This CDR3 contains 15 residues. This chain's CDR3 is CASSKASGKTYEQYF. The CDR3 DNA sequence: TGTGCCAGCAGCAAGGCTAGCGGGAAAACCTACGAGCAGTACTTC.

The V gene is TRBV7-2, the J gene TRBJ1-6, with unresolved D. The germline CDR1 and CDR2 sequences are SGHTA and FQGNSA. Trimming removed 1 base at V and 8 bases at J, with 6 bases between. This CDR3 is 13 amino acids long. This chain's CDR3 is CASSLVLYSPLHF. CDR3 DNA sequence: TGTGCCAGCAGCTTAGTGCTATATTCACCCCTCCACTTT.

The gene calls are TRBV7-9 and TRBJ1-5; D is ambiguous. The CDR3 spans 15 residues. The germline CDR1 and CDR2 sequences are SEHNR and FQNEAQ (reference sequence). Trimming took off 1 base at V and 7 bases at J, with 14 bases between the two ends. The DNA of the CDR3 is TGTGCCAGCAGCTTAGGTGTGGTAGAGGGACAGCCCCAGCATTTT. Residues: CASSLGVVEGQPQHF.

This clone was found a few times. This chain uses TRBV19 with TRBJ1-4; D is perhaps TRBD1 (5 bases). Germline CDR1 is LNHDA and CDR2 is SQIVND (reference sequence). The CDR3 totals 13 residues. V shed 5 bases and J shed 8 bases, with 12 bases lying between them. The CDR3 region has the DNA TGTGCCAGTAGTGGAGGGGCGGCCGAAAAACTGTTTTTT. Protein: CASSGGAAEKLFF. Together with reference TRBV19 and TRBJ1-4, the CDR3 gives the full variable domain: DGGITQSPKYLFRKEGQNVTLSCEQNLNHDAMYWYRQDPGQGLRLIYYSQIVNDFQKGDIAEGYSVSREKKESFPLTVTSAQKNPTAFYLCASSGGAAEKLFFGSGTQLSVL.

The chain recombines TRBV6-6 with TRBJ2-1; 8 bases map to TRBD2. The CDR3 spans 16 residues. The V and J ends lost 0 bases and 3 bases, in that order; junction bases with no gene match: 4. The germline V gene encodes CDR1 MNHNY and CDR2 SVGAGI (reference sequence). The CDR3 loop reads CASSYSIAGLYNEQFF. The CDR3 DNA follows: TGTGCCAGCAGTTACTCGATAGCGGGACTCTACAATGAGCAGTTCTTC.

V usage is TRBV5-1 and J usage is TRBJ2-1, with 9 bases fitting TRBD2. The CDR3 consists of 14 residues. Germline CDR1 SGHRS, CDR2 YFSETQ. The junction had 6 bases not matched to a gene; V was cut back by 4 bases and J by 7 bases. The CDR3 region has the DNA TGCGCCAGCAGCCAGAGCGGGAGGAGGAATGAGCAGTTCTTC. It yields the protein CASSQSGRRNEQFF.

The chain employs TRBV29-1 and TRBJ1-2; the D is unclear. CDR1 is SQVTM, CDR2 ANQGSEA, per germline. There are 13 residues in the CDR3. V lost 4 bases and J lost 8, with 17 bases in between. CDR3 loop: CSVGGTLTWGYTF. Written as DNA, the CDR3 is TGCAGCGTTGGAGGAACTTTAACTTGGGGCTACACCTTC.

The V and J genes are TRBV5-4 and TRBJ2-5; 7 bases are a match to TRBD2. The CDR3 totals 14 residues. Looked up from germline, CDR1 is SGHNT and CDR2 is YYREEE (reference sequence). J was trimmed by 1 base and V by 6 bases; bases with no gene match: 6. CDR3 protein: CASTAGVAQETQYF. CDR3 coding DNA: TGTGCCAGCACCGCGGGGGTAGCCCAAGAGACCCAGTACTTC.

The rearrangement links TRBV4-3 to TRBJ2-3, with D possibly TRBD1 on 5 matching bases. With 0 bases removed from V and 4 bases from J, the gap between germline ends came to 11 bases. The CDR3 is made up of 15 amino acids. Germline CDR1 reads LGHNA; CDR2 reads YSLEER. CDR3 bases: TGCGCCAGCAGCCAAGAAGGCAGGGCTCCAGATACGCAGTATTTT. This encodes CASSQEGRAPDTQYF.

V and J are TRBV5-4 and TRBJ2-7, with TRBD1 matching 8 bases. This CDR3 comprises 16 residues. The germline CDR1 and CDR2 sequences are SGHNT and YYREEE (reference sequence). V lost 0 bases, J lost 0 bases, and 5 bases stayed unmatched. DNA of the CDR3: TGTGCCAGCAGCTTGGGTTACGGACAGGGCTCCTACGAGCAGTACTTC. Translation: CASSLGYGQGSYEQYF.

This chain links TRBV7-9 with TRBJ1-2; tentatively, D is TRBD1 (5 bases). The CDR3 extends over 16 amino acids. Trimming cost V 0 bases and J 7 bases, with 18 bases left between them. Germline CDR1 SEHNR, CDR2 FQNEAQ (reference sequence). The chain's CDR3 is CASSLARAGRAGGYTF. CDR3 DNA: TGTGCCAGCAGCTTAGCGCGAGCAGGGAGGGCCGGTGGCTACACCTTC.

This clone has just a few counts. The chain combines TRBV20-1 with TRBJ2-4; a possible D gene is TRBD2 (6 bases). With 3 bases removed from V and 1 base from J, the gap between germline ends came to 13 bases. Germline-derived CDR1 and CDR2 are DFQATT and SNEGSKA (reference sequence). The CDR3 is 15 amino acids. The CDR3 region is CSASSSLAAKNIQYF. CDR3 nucleotides: TGCAGTGCTAGTAGCTCACTAGCTGCCAAAAACATTCAGTACTTC.

V and J are TRBV30 and TRBJ1-4; D might be TRBD1 (5 bases). The ends were cut back, 2 bases at V and 5 bases at J, with 12 bases in the middle. This CDR3 has 14 amino acids. The germline gives CDR1 GTSNPN, CDR2 SVGIG (reference sequence). CDR3 residues: CAWSLGRGNEKLFF. The CDR3 nucleotides are TGTGCCTGGAGTTTGGGTAGGGGAAATGAAAAACTGTTTTTT. The entire variable domain, with the rest obtained from reference TRBV30 and TRBJ1-4, is as follows: SQTIHQWPATLVQPVGSPLSLECTVEGTSNPNLYWYRQAAGRGLQLLFYSVGIGQISSEVPQNLSASRPQDRQFILSSKKLLLSDSGFYLCAWSLGRGNEKLFFGSGTQLSVL.